The source of this T cell receptor beta chain is a study of Ad26.COV2.S vaccination and SARS-CoV-2 variants. Across the study: Donor was assigned to the Ad26.COV2.S arm of trial COV1001.

Specified treatment: about 20 received Ad26.COV2.S at low or high dose, single or two shots; about 5 received placebo; per-sample allocation not given. Sampling was done on day 63 after the first vaccine or placebo injection. Using immunoSEQ multiplex PCR, the repertoire was profiled, and TCRdb retains in-frame clones only, with some absent. The sample consists of about 430,000 clones, 90% of them appearing once. The CDR3 has 16 residues. With V trimmed by 3 bases and J by 5 bases, 6 bases remained unmatched. Germline values: CDR1 LGHNA, CDR2 YSLEER. The sequence was collected from a person aged 18-65 years who received the Ad26.COV2.S COVID-19 vaccine or a placebo. The specimen comprised peripheral blood, sampled in a trial of Ad26.COV2.S vaccine versus placebo. This chain connects TRBV4-3 to TRBJ2-3, with TRBD2 matching 12 bases. CDR3 sequence reads: CASSHGLAGGVDTQYF. The CDR3 coding sequence is TGCGCCAGCAGCCACGGGCTAGCGGGAGGGGTAGATACGCAGTATTTT.